These 21 T cell receptor beta chains were sequenced from one sample in a study of blood T cell repertoires in COVID-19. Produced via immunoSEQ multiplex PCR; TCRdb's table is partial and in-frame only. The sample contains about 350,000 clones, 88% of which appear only once. The sample was PBMCs or T cells enriched from blood (not recorded which). Receptors were obtained from a woman in her 30s who had been exposed to COVID-19.

The genes are TRBV7-9 and TRBJ2-5; tentatively, D is TRBD1 (6 bases). This CDR3 contains 16 residues. With 5 bases removed from V and 1 base from J, the gap between germline ends came to 17 bases. Looked up from germline, CDR1 is SEHNR and CDR2 is FQNEAQ (reference sequence). The CDR3 region has the DNA TGTGCCAGCAGCCCTGGAGGCGGCAGGGGCCAAGAGACCCAGTACTTC. Amino acids: CASSPGGGRGQETQYF.

The J gene is TRBJ1-5, the V gene TRBV5-6; D is undetermined. Germline V lookup: CDR1 SGHDT, CDR2 YYEEEE. This CDR3 contains 13 residues. V lost 4 bases and J 5 bases, leaving 10 bases between the germline ends. CDR3 sequence reads: CASSPTPYQPQHF. CDR3 in DNA: TGTGCCAGCAGCCCTACCCCCTATCAGCCCCAGCATTTT.

The chain combines TRBV19 with TRBJ1-5; D is possibly TRBD1 (6 bases). Germline CDR1 is LNHDA and CDR2 is SQIVND (reference sequence). CDR3 length equals 12 residues. The germline V and J ends were trimmed by 9 bases and 5 bases, with 11 bases remaining between them. The CDR3 DNA reads TGTGCCAGCCAAAACAGGGATCAGCCCCAGCATTTT. Its translation: CASQNRDQPQHF.

The chain recombines TRBV5-1 with TRBJ2-5, with TRBD1 matching over 7 bases. The germline CDR1 and CDR2 sequences are SGHRS and YFSETQ. This CDR3 has 13 amino acids. J lost 4 bases, V lost 4 bases, and 4 bases had no gene match. CDR3 DNA sequence: TGCGCCAGCAGCCCGACAGGGCGAGAGACCCAGTACTTC. Amino acids: CASSPTGRETQYF. Supplemented by reference TRBV5-1 and TRBJ2-5, the full variable domain reads KAGVTQTPRYLIKTRGQQVTLSCSPISGHRSVSWYQQTPGQGLQFLFEYFSETQRNKGNFPGRFSGRQFSNSRSEMNVSTLELGDSALYLCASSPTGRETQYFGPGTRLLVL.

The chain combines TRBV9 with TRBJ1-5; D may be TRBD1 (6 bases). The CDR3 length is 15 residues. Per the germline V gene, CDR1 is SGDLS and CDR2 is YYNGEE. V was clipped by 0 bases and J by 5 bases, with 12 bases between them. The CDR3 nucleotides are TGTGCCAGCAGCGTAGGTATAAAGGGGGATCAGCCCCAGCATTTT. It encodes CASSVGIKGDQPQHF. The complete variable domain, with remaining parts taken from reference TRBV9 and TRBJ1-5, reads DSGVTQTPKHLITATGQRVTLRCSPRSGDLSVYWYQQSLDQGLQFLIQYYNGEERAKGNILERFSAQQFPDLHSELNLSSLELGDSALYFCASSVGIKGDQPQHFGDGTRLSIL.

The chain links TRBV11-3 to TRBJ2-5, with D maybe TRBD1 (5 bases). Germline lookup yields CDR1 SGHNT and CDR2 YENEEA. The CDR3 length is 14 residues. The V gene lost 7 bases and the J gene lost 1 base, with 13 bases spanning the gap. This CDR3 reads CASKLQEPQETQYF. DNA for the CDR3: TGTGCCAGCAAACTACAGGAACCCCAAGAGACCCAGTACTTC. Full variable domain (remainder filled in from reference TRBV11-3 and TRBJ2-5): EAGVVQSPRYKIIEKKQPVAFWCNPISGHNTLYWYLQNLGQGPELLIRYENEEAVDDSQLPKDRFSAERLKGVDSTLKIQPAELGDSAVYLCASKLQEPQETQYFGPGTRLLVL.

The table lists this clone with a few counts. The chain combines TRBV10-3 with TRBJ2-5; TRBD2 matches 8 bases. V was clipped by 3 bases and J by 5 bases; unmatched bases: 5. Germline values: CDR1 ENHRY, CDR2 SYGVKD. This CDR3 is built from 14 residues. CDR3 region: CAISDSAGDETQYF. The CDR3 coding sequence is TGTGCCATCAGTGACTCAGCGGGAGATGAGACCCAGTACTTC.

V usage is TRBV28 and J usage is TRBJ1-2, with TRBD1 as a possible D gene (5 bases). V lost 6 bases to trimming and J lost 5 bases, with 16 bases between them. The CDR3 is 14 amino acids. CDR1 is MDHEN and CDR2 is SYDVKM in the germline V gene. CDR3 in amino acids: CASSFGTPRYGYTF. Here the CDR3 DNA reads TGTGCCAGCAGCTTCGGGACTCCTCGTTATGGCTACACCTTC.

The J gene is TRBJ1-5, the V gene TRBV28; D uncertain. The CDR3 has 16 residues. The germline CDR1 and CDR2 sequences are MDHEN and SYDVKM. V lost 6 bases and J lost 2, with 17 bases in between. CDR3 sequence (DNA): TGTGCCAGCAGACGGACTCCTGCACGGGGCAATCAGCCCCAGCATTTT. This sequence encodes CASRRTPARGNQPQHF.

The chain uses TRBV29-1 and TRBJ1-2; the D is unclear. This CDR3 region has 11 residues. Germline lookup yields CDR1 SQVTM and CDR2 ANQGSEA. Here the CDR3 DNA reads TGCACCAGCCGCCAACAGTATGGCTACACCTTC. It codes for CTSRQQYGYTF.

This clone showed up just a few times. The chain combines TRBV5-4 with TRBJ2-2; TRBD1 matches at 10 bases. The germline V gene encodes CDR1 SGHNT and CDR2 YYREEE (reference sequence). The CDR3 runs to 15 residues. Trimming took 5 bases from V and 5 from J; bases not matched to a gene: 6. This CDR3 is CASRPGQGGTGELFF. The CDR3 DNA is TGTGCCAGCAGACCCGGACAGGGGGGGACCGGGGAGCTGTTTTTT. The whole variable domain, remainder taken from reference TRBV5-4 and TRBJ2-2, is ETGVTQSPTHLIKTRGQQVTLRCSSQSGHNTVSWYQQALGQGPQFIFQYYREEENGRGNFPPRFSGLQFPNYSSELNVNALELDDSALYLCASRPGQGGTGELFFGEGSRLTVL.

The chain is built from TRBV13 and TRBJ1-6, with D possibly TRBD1 on 5 matching bases. The CDR3 runs 15 residues. Per germline, CDR1 PRHDT and CDR2 FYEKMQ (reference sequence). V lost 6 bases and J 7 bases, leaving 16 bases between the germline ends. The CDR3 region has the DNA TGTGCCAGCAGTTATGACAGAAAGCCGAATTCACCCCTCCACTTT. Protein: CASSYDRKPNSPLHF.

CDR3 sequence: CASSSRGRVNYGYTF. The CDR3 bases are TGTGCCAGCAGTTCCCGGGGGAGGGTTAACTATGGCTACACCTTC. The chain couples TRBV28 to TRBJ1-2, with D perhaps TRBD1 (5 bases). The V end lost 4 bases, the J end lost 1 base, and 13 bases lay between the germline ends. Germline V gene sequence: CDR1 MDHEN, CDR2 SYDVKM. This CDR3 has 15 residues.

V gene TRBV27 combines with J gene TRBJ1-1; 8 bases line up with TRBD1. This CDR3 contains 15 residues. V was clipped by 9 bases and J by 0 bases; unmatched bases: 9. Germline values: CDR1 MNHEY, CDR2 SMNVEV (reference sequence). The CDR3 DNA reads as TGTGCCAGTCGAGCGTGGACAGGGATGAACACTGAAGCTTTCTTT. This sequence encodes CASRAWTGMNTEAFF.

Turning to this clone: Different DNA sequences within this sample yield the same CDR3. This sequence joins TRBV19 and TRBJ2-7, with 8 positions matching TRBD2. This CDR3 has 15 amino acids. Germline V lookup: CDR1 LNHDA, CDR2 SQIVND (reference sequence). V was pared by 3 bases and J by 4 bases, with 8 bases of the junction left unmatched. In DNA form, the CDR3 reads TGTGCCAGTAGTATCTCCGGGACTAGTAGTTACGAGCAGTACTTC. Protein sequence: CASSISGTSSYEQYF.

In regard to this clone: Other DNA sequences from this sample encode an identical CDR3 as well. The chain recombines TRBV6-5 with TRBJ2-1; TRBD2 is a possible D gene (5 bases). The V end was cut by 2 bases, the J end by 9 bases, with 8 bases between. The germline V gene has CDR1 MNHEY and CDR2 SVGAGI. The CDR3 has 12 amino acids. The CDR3 loop is CASSYSGGEQFF. Here the CDR3 DNA reads TGTGCCAGCAGTTACAGCGGCGGTGAGCAGTTCTTC.

This clone is a singleton in its sample. The rearrangement links TRBV11-1 to TRBJ2-7; no clear D. Germline assignment: CDR1 SGHAT and CDR2 FQDESV (reference sequence). Trimming stripped 0 bases from V and 4 bases from J, with 10 bases between. The CDR3 has 14 residues. CDR3 region: CASSLAPKKYEQYF. DNA for the CDR3: TGTGCCAGCAGCTTAGCGCCTAAAAAGTACGAGCAGTACTTC.

This rearrangement joins TRBV5-1 to TRBJ2-1; D perhaps matches TRBD1 (6 bases). CDR3 length equals 15 residues. The germline CDR1 and CDR2 sequences are SGHRS and YFSETQ. V shed 5 bases and J shed 0 bases, with 12 bases lying between them. The CDR3 reads CASRWGLSSYNEQFF. DNA of the CDR3: TGCGCCAGCAGGTGGGGGCTGAGCTCCTACAATGAGCAGTTCTTC.

V gene TRBV4-2 combines with J gene TRBJ2-7; TRBD2 matches 8 bases. Germline trimming cut 2 bases from V and 2 bases from J; bases unmatched to any gene: 5. Per germline, CDR1 LGHNA and CDR2 YNFKEQ. The CDR3 spans 15 residues. The CDR3 nucleotides read TGTGCCAGCAGCCAACGGGCGGGAGGAACCTACGAGCAGTACTTC. Protein: CASSQRAGGTYEQYF.

The chain's CDR3 is CATDRVNTEAFF. DNA for the CDR3: TGTGCCACAGACAGGGTGAACACTGAAGCTTTCTTT. The rearrangement joins TRBV30 to TRBJ1-1; TRBD1 matches 7 bases. With 8 bases clipped from V and 0 bases from J, the junction kept 3 bases outside the gene matches. This CDR3 spans 12 amino acids. Germline V gene lookup returns CDR1 GTSNPN and CDR2 SVGIG (reference sequence).

In regard to this clone: The same CDR3 can be traced to other DNA sequences in this sample. The chain combines TRBV27 with TRBJ2-5; D not certain. The CDR3 covers 14 residues. The germline gives CDR1 MNHEY, CDR2 SMNVEV (reference sequence). Trimming left V 1 base short and J 1 base short, with 7 bases between. CDR3 region: CASSLLGSQETQYF. The DNA of the CDR3 is TGTGCCAGCAGTTTATTGGGCAGCCAAGAGACCCAGTACTTC.